These 32 T cell receptor beta chains were sequenced from one sample in a study of shared clonotypes between healthy human individuals (dated by TCRdb to 2020 to 2022). Library method: the immunoSEQ multiplex PCR assay. As stored in TCRdb, this immuneACCESS dataset retains in-frame rearrangements with V and J assigned. A fraction of the clones does not appear; measured against another copy, unresolved V genes explain less than half of the discrepancy, and the remainder lacks a known reason. Here the sample has about 2.1 million clones; approximately 92% occur a single time. The top ten constitute over 1.5% of the sample. CD8 naive samples were obtained by positive selection for CCR7 among CD45RO-negative cells, yielding a CD45RA+CCR7+ population from which TemRA cells were excluded. The material sequenced was naive CD8+ T cells from PBMCs. According to the study, the label for this sample's cell subset or site signals: CD45RA+CCR7+. The receptor source for this set is a man younger than 30 in good health. Some clones in this sample may be carry-over from other donors' samples.

This chain joins TRBV14 and TRBJ2-5, with 8 nucleotides matching TRBD1. Germline V lookup: CDR1 SGHDN, CDR2 FVKESK. The junction had 14 bases not matched to a gene; V was cut back by 0 bases and J by 8 bases. CDR3 length equals 17 residues. In DNA, the CDR3 is TGTGCCAGCAGCCAAGACCGGGGACAGGCTGCAAGGAAAACCCAGTACTTC. Protein sequence: CASSQDRGQAARKTQYF.

In the case of this clone: Within the sample, other DNA sequences also encode this same CDR3. The chain is built from TRBV4-3 and TRBJ2-2; D gene uncertain. Germline lookup yields CDR1 LGHNA and CDR2 YSLEER. This CDR3 is 15 amino acids long. V was trimmed by 0 bases and J by 2 bases, leaving 7 bases between them. This CDR3 is CASSQDRGNTGELFF. The CDR3 DNA is TGCGCCAGCAGCCAAGACAGAGGAAACACCGGGGAGCTGTTTTTT.

V is TRBV28 and J is TRBJ2-3; no clear D gene. This CDR3 has 16 residues. Trimming shortened V by 3 bases and J by 0 bases, and 13 bases separated the two germline ends. Germline CDR1 reads MDHEN; CDR2 reads SYDVKM. CDR3 protein: CASSLLRAPSTDTQYF. The CDR3 region has the DNA TGTGCCAGCAGTTTGCTTCGCGCCCCTAGCACAGATACGCAGTATTTT.

The chain is built from TRBV6-1 and TRBJ1-2; 8 positions match TRBD1. This CDR3 contains 15 residues. V lost 6 bases, J lost 3 bases, and 9 bases stayed unmatched. Germline values: CDR1 MNHNS, CDR2 SASEGT. DNA of the CDR3: TGTGCCAGCAGAGCGGGACAGGTCCCCTACTATGGCTACACCTTC. The encoded protein is CASRAGQVPYYGYTF.

CDR3 region: CASSPPTSGRWGNEQFF. In DNA form, the CDR3 reads TGTGCCAGCAGCCCCCCGACTAGCGGGAGGTGGGGCAATGAGCAGTTCTTC. This chain uses TRBV7-8 with TRBJ2-1, with 13 bases identical to TRBD2. There are 17 residues in the CDR3. The V segment lost 5 bases and the J segment 6 bases; nucleotides outside the gene matches: 10. Per germline, CDR1 SGHVS and CDR2 FQNEAQ.

This chain joins TRBV14 and TRBJ2-1, with 7 bases aligning to TRBD2. Trimming at V came to 6 bases and at J to 1 base, leaving 9 bases not matched to a gene. The CDR3 is 16 amino acids. Looked up from germline, CDR1 is SGHDN and CDR2 is FVKESK. The CDR3 is CASRSGAAGSYNEQFF. In nucleotides, the CDR3 is TGTGCCAGCAGGAGCGGGGCGGCCGGATCCTACAATGAGCAGTTCTTC.

The CDR3, as DNA: TGTGCCAGCAGTTTGAGACTAGCGGGACCCGATGAGCAGTTCTTC. This codes for CASSLRLAGPDEQFF. The rearrangement links TRBV28 to TRBJ2-1; 11 positions agree with TRBD2. V shed 3 bases and J 8 bases; nucleotides not matched to a gene: 6. The germline CDR1 and CDR2 sequences are MDHEN and SYDVKM. This CDR3 spans 15 amino acids.

V and J are TRBV28 and TRBJ1-5, with TRBD1 as a possible D gene (5 bases). Trimming removed 3 bases at V and 7 bases at J, with 16 bases between. The CDR3 consists of 15 residues. The V gene's germline CDR1 is MDHEN and CDR2 SYDVKM. CDR3: CASSFLGVSWQPQHF. In DNA form, the CDR3 reads TGTGCCAGCAGTTTCTTAGGGGTGTCTTGGCAGCCCCAGCATTTT.

The gene calls are TRBV5-5 and TRBJ1-1; D is unresolved. Germline CDR1 is SGHKS and CDR2 is YYEKEE (reference sequence). The CDR3 is 16 residues long. The ends were cut back, 2 bases at V and 7 bases at J, with 21 bases in the middle. DNA for the CDR3: TGTGCCAGCAGCTTCGGAGGGATGACTAATGGTTTTGAAGCTTTCTTT. Encoded protein: CASSFGGMTNGFEAFF.

This clone was found once. J is TRBJ2-5 and V is TRBV2; TRBD1 might be the D (6 bases). The V and J ends lost 1 base and 5 bases respectively, with 11 bases between them. This CDR3 is built from 14 residues. Germline lookup yields CDR1 SNHLY and CDR2 FYNNEI. CDR3 loop: CASSEVGAGETQYF. The CDR3 DNA reads TGTGCCAGCAGTGAAGTGGGGGCCGGGGAGACCCAGTACTTC.

The CDR3 DNA reads as TGCGCCAGCAGCCAAGATCAGGAGGAGACCCAGTACTTC. It encodes CASSQDQEETQYF. This chain connects TRBV4-3 to TRBJ2-5, with D unclear. Germline V CDR1 and CDR2: LGHNA, YSLEER. CDR3 size: 13 residues. The ends were cut back, 0 bases at V and 5 bases at J, with 7 bases in the middle.

This clone was detected only once. The CDR3 coding sequence is TGTGCCAGCAGTTTAAGCGGGTTTGTCACAGATACGCAGTATTTT. This gives the protein CASSLSGFVTDTQYF. The V and J genes are TRBV28 and TRBJ2-3, with D perhaps TRBD2 (6 bases). V was cut by 2 bases and J by 2 bases, with 11 bases left in between. The CDR3 length is 15 residues. CDR1 and CDR2 (germline): MDHEN, SYDVKM.

The J gene is TRBJ2-3, the V gene TRBV28; 9 bases match TRBD2. The CDR3 contains 15 residues. Trimming took 3 bases from V and 2 from J; bases not matched to a gene: 3. CDR1 is MDHEN and CDR2 is SYDVKM in the germline V gene. The CDR3 DNA is TGTGCCAGCAGTTTTCGCGGGAGGGTCACAGATACGCAGTATTTT. As protein: CASSFRGRVTDTQYF.

J is TRBJ2-4 and V is TRBV7-8, with D possibly matching TRBD2 (6 bases). The V gene lost 5 bases and the J gene lost 0 bases, with 17 bases spanning the gap. The CDR3 is 17 residues long. CDR1 and CDR2 (germline): SGHVS, FQNEAQ. The CDR3 DNA is TGTGCCAGCAGCATAAATCCCGGGACTTTAGCCAAAAACATTCAGTACTTC. Residues: CASSINPGTLAKNIQYF.

As for this clone: The junction departs from the called germline gene at one end, perhaps through a read error. V and J are TRBV6-5 and TRBJ2-7; weak D call: TRBD2 (6 bases). The CDR3 has 13 residues. Germline V gene lookup returns CDR1 MNHEY and CDR2 SVGAGI. CDR3 amino acids: CATSPGGAYEQYF. DNA for the CDR3: TGTGCCACCAGTCCCGGGGGAGCCTACGAGCAGTACTTC.

This chain links TRBV7-2 with TRBJ2-5; 9 bases line up with TRBD1. This CDR3 has 16 residues. Unmatched junction bases numbered 8, after V lost 4 bases and J lost 2 bases. The germline V gene encodes CDR1 SGHTA and CDR2 FQGNSA. CDR3 sequence: CASSSWGQGFQETQYF. The CDR3 DNA reads as TGTGCCAGCAGCTCATGGGGACAGGGATTTCAAGAGACCCAGTACTTC.

V and J are TRBV19 and TRBJ1-5; D gene ambiguous. The CDR3 spans 15 residues. Trimming removed 6 bases at V and 4 bases at J, with 16 bases between. Germline CDR1 LNHDA, CDR2 SQIVND (reference sequence). In nucleotides, the CDR3 is TGTGCCAGTAGCGCGGTGACCTTGTTTAATCAGCCCCAGCATTTT. It codes for CASSAVTLFNQPQHF.

The chain is built from TRBV4-1 and TRBJ2-6; the D is unclear. V lost 3 bases to trimming and J lost 2 bases, with 11 bases between them. Looked up from germline, CDR1 is MGHRA and CDR2 is YSYEKL. This CDR3 spans 16 amino acids. The CDR3 nucleotides read TGCGCCAGCAGCCACCAATTCGGAGCTGGGGCCAACGTCCTGACTTTC. Residues: CASSHQFGAGANVLTF.

The chain links TRBV15 to TRBJ1-1; D unclear. CDR3 length: 15 amino acids. Per germline, CDR1 LNHNV and CDR2 YYDKDF (reference sequence). V gave up 1 base and J gave up 0 bases, with 9 bases separating them. CDR3 nucleotide sequence: TGTGCCACCAGCAGAGGTGCGGCTATGAACACTGAAGCTTTCTTT. It encodes CATSRGAAMNTEAFF.

V is TRBV4-1 and J is TRBJ1-1; a possible D gene is TRBD1 (5 bases). V was pared by 7 bases and J by 4 bases, with 16 bases between. There are 14 residues in the CDR3. The V gene's germline CDR1 is MGHRA and CDR2 YSYEKL. The CDR3 nucleotides read TGCGCCAGCACCGAAGATGGGGCGGCCACTGAAGCTTTCTTT. The encoded protein is CASTEDGAATEAFF.

V usage is TRBV28 and J usage is TRBJ2-7; D gene unclear. Looked up from germline, CDR1 is MDHEN and CDR2 is SYDVKM. V lost 5 bases and J 0 bases, leaving 8 bases between the germline ends. The CDR3 length is 13 residues. The CDR3 loop reads CASSGRTSYEQYF. CDR3 nucleotides: TGTGCCAGCAGTGGCAGGACCTCCTACGAGCAGTACTTC.

The chain combines TRBV7-6 with TRBJ2-1; D uncertain. CDR1 SGHVS and CDR2 FNYEAQ come from the germline V gene. V was trimmed by 1 base and J by 15 bases, leaving 13 bases between them. This CDR3 is built from 12 residues. CDR3 sequence reads: CASSLEVESLFF. The CDR3 DNA reads TGTGCCAGCAGCTTAGAGGTGGAAAGCCTGTTCTTC.

CDR3 nucleotide sequence: TGTGCCGTGGGGGGCCAATCCTACGAGCAGTACTTC. It translates to CAVGGQSYEQYF. The rearrangement links TRBV2 to TRBJ2-7; D tentatively reads TRBD1 or TRBD2 (6 bases each). Between the trimmed V and J ends, which lost 11 bases and 1 base, there was a span of 12 bases. The germline gives CDR1 SNHLY, CDR2 FYNNEI. The CDR3 runs to 12 residues.

The genes are TRBV29-1 and TRBJ2-5, with 12 bases matching TRBD1. Looked up from germline, CDR1 is SQVTM and CDR2 is ANQGSEA. J was trimmed by 0 bases and V by 7 bases; bases with no gene match: 15. CDR3 length equals 18 residues. The CDR3 is CSALNPGTGGRHQETQYF. In nucleotides, the CDR3 is TGCAGCGCCTTAAACCCGGGGACAGGGGGCCGACACCAAGAGACCCAGTACTTC.

The CDR3 bases are TGTGCCTGGAGGGGGGTCTCTAGCGCTACAAGTCCCTACGAGCAGTACTTC. Its translation: CAWRGVSSATSPYEQYF. This sequence joins TRBV30 and TRBJ2-7, with D perhaps matching TRBD2 (6 bases). The CDR3 is 17 amino acids. The germline gives CDR1 GTSNPN, CDR2 SVGIG (reference sequence). V shed 3 bases and J shed 2 bases, with 23 bases lying between them.

The J gene is TRBJ2-1, the V gene TRBV6-1, with no clear D. Per the germline V gene, CDR1 is MNHNS and CDR2 is SASEGT. The CDR3 runs to 10 residues. Between the trimmed V and J ends, which lost 3 bases and 10 bases, there was a span of 4 bases. The CDR3 loop reads CASSEAEQFF. CDR3 nucleotide sequence: TGTGCCAGCAGTGAGGCGGAGCAGTTCTTC.

This clone has a single count. The chain combines TRBV7-9 with TRBJ2-3; D is ambiguous. V lost 5 bases, J lost 4 bases, and 16 bases lay in between. The CDR3 runs 15 residues. Germline loops: CDR1 SEHNR, CDR2 FQNEAQ (reference sequence). In DNA, the CDR3 is TGTGCCAGCAGCCTCACAAGGATCCCCCCAGATACGCAGTATTTT. This codes for CASSLTRIPPDTQYF.

The chain recombines TRBV28 with TRBJ1-1, with unresolved D. V was shortened by 4 bases and J by 0 bases, with 12 bases between the two germline ends. CDR3 length: 15 residues. The germline gives CDR1 MDHEN, CDR2 SYDVKM. The DNA for the CDR3 is TGTGCCAGCAGTTCCGAGGAGAGGATGAACACTGAAGCTTTCTTT. Amino acids: CASSSEERMNTEAFF.

The chain is built from TRBV30 and TRBJ1-2; possible D gene TRBD1, 5 bases. The V gene lost 0 bases and the J gene lost 3 bases, with 14 bases spanning the gap. This CDR3 has 15 residues. Looked up from germline, CDR1 is GTSNPN and CDR2 is SVGIG (reference sequence). This CDR3 is CAWSVLSGLDYGYTF. CDR3 DNA sequence: TGTGCCTGGAGTGTTTTATCGGGGCTGGACTATGGCTACACCTTC.

The genes are TRBV13 and TRBJ2-7; D unresolved. V lost 5 bases to trimming and J lost 5 bases, with 16 bases between them. This CDR3 is 14 amino acids long. CDR1 PRHDT and CDR2 FYEKMQ come from the germline V gene (reference sequence). Here the CDR3 reads CASSPTRSFHEQYF. The CDR3, as DNA: TGTGCCAGCAGCCCGACCCGGAGTTTCCACGAGCAGTACTTC.

CDR3 protein: CASSHDRGEGPRQPNEKLFF. DNA for the CDR3: TGTGCCAGCAGCCACGACAGGGGAGAAGGACCAAGACAACCTAATGAAAAACTGTTTTTT. This chain joins TRBV7-8 and TRBJ1-4; 8 bases line up with TRBD1. The CDR3 is 20 amino acids. Unmatched junction bases numbered 20, after V lost 5 bases and J lost 3 bases. Germline values: CDR1 SGHVS, CDR2 FQNEAQ.

This clone showed up just once. J is TRBJ2-1 and V is TRBV9; D not certain. The CDR3 has 15 amino acids. CDR1 is SGDLS, CDR2 YYNGEE, per germline. The germline V and J ends were trimmed by 4 bases and 7 bases, with 18 bases remaining between them. CDR3 sequence (DNA): TGTGCCAGCAGCCCCCTTATATCTTCGTCAAATGAGCAGTTCTTC. Residues: CASSPLISSSNEQFF.